These T cell receptor beta chains were read from a single sample in a study of T cell changes during pregnancy in multiple sclerosis. TCRdb keeps only in-frame clones here, not all; method: immunoSEQ multiplex PCR. The repertoire holds fewer than 45,000 clones, 90% to 95% seen once, with 8.1% in the top ten. This sample comprised CD8+ T cells from peripheral blood mononuclear cells, obtained in the third trimester of pregnancy. The receptors were gathered from a female donor with multiple sclerosis, enrolled in a pregnancy study. Both conserved end residues are part of each CDR3. A D gene is named only where the DNA matches it firmly. Some rows have no size entry. The others give once, few or many, or a class for an expanded clone.

DNA	CDR3	size	D	V	J
TGTGCCAGCAGCTTATCGGCCGGGAGATACGAGCAGTACTTC	CASSLSAGRYEQYF	NA	NA	TRBV7-9	TRBJ2-7
TGTGCCAGCAGCGTAGAGGACAGCTTGAACACTGAAGCTTTCTTT	CASSVEDSLNTEAFF	NA	NA	TRBV9	TRBJ1-1
TGCGCCAGCAGCCAAACTAGCGGGAGATCCTACGAGCAGTACTTC	CASSQTSGRSYEQYF	NA	TRBD2	TRBV4-1	TRBJ2-7
TGTGCCATCAGGGAAAGCGGGAGGGAATACAATGAGCAGTTCTTC	CAIRESGREYNEQFF	NA	TRBD2	TRBV10-3	TRBJ2-1
TGTGCCAGCCAGGGGTTGCGAGAGACCCAGTACTTC	CASQGLRETQYF	NA	NA	TRBV28	TRBJ2-5
TGTGCTAGTGGTTTGGTACCTTTGGACAGGGGGCGGACGGAAGAGCAGTACTTC	CASGLVPLDRGRTEEQYF	NA	TRBD1	TRBV12-5	TRBJ2-7
TGCGCCAGCATTCCTCCCGAACAGGGGCGCTTCAACGAGCAGTACTTC	CASIPPEQGRFNEQYF	once	TRBD1	TRBV10-2	TRBJ2-7
TGTGCCAGTAGTACGGCGCTAGCGGATTACGAGCAGTACTTC	CASSTALADYEQYF	once	TRBD2	TRBV19	TRBJ2-7
TGTGCCACCAGCAGGGTAGGACTCATGAACACTGAAGCTTTCTTT	CATSRVGLMNTEAFF	NA	NA	TRBV15	TRBJ1-1
TGTGCCAGCAGTTTTCTGACTGGAAGCAATCAGCCCCAGCATTTT	CASSFLTGSNQPQHF	NA	NA	TRBV28	TRBJ1-5
TGTGCCACCAGCAGATCCGGGGACAGCTCCTACGAGCAGTACTTC	CATSRSGDSSYEQYF	NA	TRBD1	TRBV15	TRBJ2-7
TGTGCCATCAGTGAGCCTAAACGGACAGGGAACGAGCAGTACTTC	CAISEPKRTGNEQYF	NA	TRBD1	TRBV10-3	TRBJ2-7
TGTGCCAGCAGTCATGACAGGGGGCCTGGAAACACCATATATTTT	CASSHDRGPGNTIYF	NA	TRBD1	TRBV28	TRBJ1-3
TGTGCCAGCAGCCAACTAGCGGCGACCTACAATGAGCAGTTCTTC	CASSQLAATYNEQFF	NA	TRBD2	TRBV6-5	TRBJ2-1
TGTGCCAGCAGCTTATCTAGCCACAGCTCCTACAATGAGCAGTTCTTC	CASSLSSHSSYNEQFF	NA	NA	TRBV7-2	TRBJ2-1
TGTGCCAGCAGTGATGGGACAGTAAGCTATGGCTACACCTTC	CASSDGTVSYGYTF	NA	TRBD1	TRBV2	TRBJ1-2
TGTGCCAGCAGCTTAGACGCGGGGGGCGGCTACAATGAGCAGTTCTTC	CASSLDAGGGYNEQFF	NA	TRBD2	TRBV7-2	TRBJ2-1
TGTGCCACTAGGCCCCCCCTAGCGGGAGATTTAGATACGCAGTATTTT	CATRPPLAGDLDTQYF	NA	TRBD2	TRBV10-3	TRBJ2-3
TGTGCCAGCAGTTTCGGCGGGGAGCAGTACTTC	CASSFGGEQYF	few	NA	TRBV28	TRBJ2-7
TGTGCCAGCAGTGAAGCGCTAGCGGGAGGGCTCTACAATGAGCAGTTCTTC	CASSEALAGGLYNEQFF	NA	TRBD2	TRBV2	TRBJ2-1
TGTGCCAGCAGTGGGGAGGGAGTTCCATCCTACGAGCAGTACTTC	CASSGEGVPSYEQYF	NA	TRBD2	TRBV27	TRBJ2-7
TGTGCCAGCAGTTCGATCGCGACTAGCGAAGCCTACGAGCAGTACTTC	CASSSIATSEAYEQYF	NA	TRBD2	TRBV13	TRBJ2-7
TGTGCCGGTGCCGGGACTAGCGGGACGCCTGGCTACGAGCAGTACTTC	CAGAGTSGTPGYEQYF	NA	TRBD2	TRBV2	TRBJ2-7
TGTGCCAGCAGCTCCTTACAGGGATTGTTTGGTGAAAAACTGTTTTTT	CASSSLQGLFGEKLFF	NA	NA	TRBV7-9	TRBJ1-4
TGCGCCAGCAGTCAATCGAAAGGGACAGGGGACGAAAAACTGTTTTTT	CASSQSKGTGDEKLFF	NA	TRBD1	TRBV23-1	TRBJ1-4
TGTGCCAGCAGTTTATTGGGCGAATACTCCTACAATGAGCAGTTCTTC	CASSLLGEYSYNEQFF	NA	NA	TRBV27	TRBJ2-1
TGTGCCAGCAGCAACGGACAGGGGGCCTACGAGCAGTACTTC	CASSNGQGAYEQYF	NA	TRBD1	TRBV9	TRBJ2-7
TGTGCCAGCACCGAACCGGACGGGGGTTCCGAGCAGTACTTC	CASTEPDGGSEQYF	few	NA	TRBV6-1	TRBJ2-7
TGTGCCAGCAATCCGATGGGCGCTCAAGAGACCCAGTACTTC	CASNPMGAQETQYF	NA	NA	TRBV6-5	TRBJ2-5
TGTGCCAGCAGTTGGGGCAGGGTCCAGCGGGGTCCCTACGAGCAGTACTTC	CASSWGRVQRGPYEQYF	NA	TRBD2	TRBV27	TRBJ2-7
TGTGCCAGCAGTGAATACCCCAGGGGGCTAGGGGACGAGCAGTACTTC	CASSEYPRGLGDEQYF	NA	TRBD1	TRBV25-1	TRBJ2-7
TGTGCCATCAGTGAGTTCCAGCGGGAAAGGGATGAGCAGTTCTTC	CAISEFQRERDEQFF	NA	TRBD2	TRBV10-3	TRBJ2-1
TGTGCCAGCAGCTTAGGAAGGGGGCTAGCGAACAATGAGCAGTTCTTC	CASSLGRGLANNEQFF	NA	NA	TRBV7-9	TRBJ2-1
TGTGCCAGCAGTCACCGACTAGCGGGGGTCTCCTACAATGAGCAGTTCTTC	CASSHRLAGVSYNEQFF	NA	TRBD2	TRBV27	TRBJ2-1
TGTGCCAGCAGCATGGACGGTCGACAATCCACAGATACGCAGTATTTT	CASSMDGRQSTDTQYF	NA	NA	TRBV5-4	TRBJ2-3
TGCGCCAGCAGCCAAGCACAGGGTTACGAGCAGTACTTC	CASSQAQGYEQYF	NA	NA	TRBV4-3	TRBJ2-7
TGTGCCAGCTCCTGGACAGGGGGTCACACCGGGGAGCTGTTTTTT	CASSWTGGHTGELFF	once	TRBD1	TRBV7-9	TRBJ2-2
TGTGCCAGCAGCGCCCCGACTAGCGGACTCACCTACGAGCAGTACTTC	CASSAPTSGLTYEQYF	NA	TRBD2	TRBV7-9	TRBJ2-7
TGTGCCAGCAGCTCCCCACGAGCGGATGAAGCTTTCTTT	CASSSPRADEAFF	NA	NA	TRBV7-9	TRBJ1-1
TGTGCCAGCATCACTAGCGGGAGAGGTGAAGATACGCAGTATTTT	CASITSGRGEDTQYF	NA	TRBD2	TRBV6-1	TRBJ2-3
TGCGCCAGCCACCCGAGGAATGAGCAGTTCTTC	CASHPRNEQFF	once	NA	TRBV4-1	TRBJ2-1
TGTGCCAGCAGCGCGGCCGGGACAGGGTTTTACGAGCAGTACTTC	CASSAAGTGFYEQYF	NA	TRBD1	TRBV7-8	TRBJ2-7
TGTGCCAGCAGCCAAGCTAGCGGCTTTTACAATGAGCAGTTCTTC	CASSQASGFYNEQFF	NA	TRBD2	TRBV4-2	TRBJ2-1
TGTGCCAGCAGCTTGGGGGCAGGGGACGAGCAGTACTTC	CASSLGAGDEQYF	NA	NA	TRBV5-4	TRBJ2-7
TGCAGCGTTGTAGGCGGGACAGGGGCCTACGAGCAGTACTTC	CSVVGGTGAYEQYF	NA	TRBD1	TRBV29-1	TRBJ2-7
TGTGCCAGCAGCTTCCCGTTACGGGAGACTGAAGCTTTCTTT	CASSFPLRETEAFF	NA	NA	TRBV7-2	TRBJ1-1
TGTGCCAGCGGTCCTAGCGGTTCCTACGAGCAGTACTTC	CASGPSGSYEQYF	NA	TRBD2	TRBV27	TRBJ2-7
TGTGCCAGTAGCCCCAGCTCCTACGAGCAGTACTTC	CASSPSSYEQYF	NA	NA	TRBV19	TRBJ2-7
TGTGCCACCTACCAGACGGGGGAGACCCAGTACTTC	CATYQTGETQYF	NA	NA	TRBV15	TRBJ2-5
TGTGCCAGCAGTTACTCGAGGTCGGGTGAGCAGTTCTTC	CASSYSRSGEQFF	once	NA	TRBV6-5	TRBJ2-1
TGTGCCAGCAGTTCGGCAGTGACTACCTACAATGAGCAGTTCTTC	CASSSAVTTYNEQFF	NA	NA	TRBV7-9	TRBJ2-1
TGTGCCAGCAGAGGCCTAGTGCCCTACGAGCAGTACTTC	CASRGLVPYEQYF	NA	NA	TRBV27	TRBJ2-7
TGTGCCAGCAGTTCCGGGCGGGGTCAGCCCCAGCATTTT	CASSSGRGQPQHF	NA	NA	TRBV27	TRBJ1-5
TGTGCCAGTAGTATACCGGGGAACACTGAAGCTTTCTTT	CASSIPGNTEAFF	NA	NA	TRBV19	TRBJ1-1